The TCR beta chain under discussion was sequenced for a study of beta chain features in type 1 diabetes. CDR1 and CDR2 (germline): SNHLY, FYNNEI. There are 13 residues in the CDR3. V gave up 6 bases and J gave up 7 bases, with 10 bases separating them. There are a few counts of this clone. Every bit of the isolated RNA underwent reverse transcription, so sequencing read expressed TCRB transcripts. Assay used: immunoSEQ multiplex PCR; TCRdb lists only in-frame clones, some missing. Here the sample spans roughly 130,000 clones, 7% to 10% being singletons. This TCR came from a young man in good health. The sequenced material came from central memory CD4+ T cells from blood. V usage is TRBV2 and J usage is TRBJ1-6, with a tentative D call TRBD1 (6 bases). CDR3 region: CASRGRGNSPLHF. CDR3 bases: TGTGCCAGCAGGGGCAGGGGCAATTCACCCCTCCACTTT.